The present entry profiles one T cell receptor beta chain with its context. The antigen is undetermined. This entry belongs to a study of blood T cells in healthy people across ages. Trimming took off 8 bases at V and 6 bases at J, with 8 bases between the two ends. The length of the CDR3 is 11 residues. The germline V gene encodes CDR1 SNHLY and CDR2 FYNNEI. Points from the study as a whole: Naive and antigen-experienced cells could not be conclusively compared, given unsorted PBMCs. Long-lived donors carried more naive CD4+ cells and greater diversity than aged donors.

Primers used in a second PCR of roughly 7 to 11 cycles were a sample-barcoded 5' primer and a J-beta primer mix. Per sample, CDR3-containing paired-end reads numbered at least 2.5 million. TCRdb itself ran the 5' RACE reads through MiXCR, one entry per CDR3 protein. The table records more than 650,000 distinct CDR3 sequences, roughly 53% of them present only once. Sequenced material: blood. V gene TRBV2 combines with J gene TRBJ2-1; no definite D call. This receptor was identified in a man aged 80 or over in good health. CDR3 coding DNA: TGTGCCAGCCTAATAGGCAATGAGCAGTTCTTC. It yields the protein CASLIGNEQFF.